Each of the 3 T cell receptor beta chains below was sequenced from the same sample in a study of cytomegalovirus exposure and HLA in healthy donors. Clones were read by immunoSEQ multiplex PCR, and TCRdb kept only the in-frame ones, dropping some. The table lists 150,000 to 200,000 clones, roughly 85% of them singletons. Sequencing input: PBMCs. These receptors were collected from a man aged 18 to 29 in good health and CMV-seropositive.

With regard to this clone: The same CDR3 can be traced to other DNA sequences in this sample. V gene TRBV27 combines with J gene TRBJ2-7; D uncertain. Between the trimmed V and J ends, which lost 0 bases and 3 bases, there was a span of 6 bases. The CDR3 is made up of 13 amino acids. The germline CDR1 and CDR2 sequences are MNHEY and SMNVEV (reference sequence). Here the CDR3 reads CASSLSTGYEQYF. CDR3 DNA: TGTGCCAGCAGTTTATCGACGGGCTACGAGCAGTACTTC.

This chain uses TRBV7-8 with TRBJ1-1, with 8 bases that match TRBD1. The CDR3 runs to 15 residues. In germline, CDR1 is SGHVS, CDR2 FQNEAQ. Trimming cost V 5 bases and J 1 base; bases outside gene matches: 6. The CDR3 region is CASSARQGRNTEAFF. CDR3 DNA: TGTGCCAGCAGCGCCCGACAGGGGCGGAACACTGAAGCTTTCTTT.

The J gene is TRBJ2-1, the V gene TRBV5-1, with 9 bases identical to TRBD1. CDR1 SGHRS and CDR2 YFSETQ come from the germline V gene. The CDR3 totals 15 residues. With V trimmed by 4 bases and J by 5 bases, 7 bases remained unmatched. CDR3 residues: CASSLGQGYNNEQFF. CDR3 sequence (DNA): TGCGCCAGCAGCCTCGGACAGGGGTATAACAATGAGCAGTTCTTC. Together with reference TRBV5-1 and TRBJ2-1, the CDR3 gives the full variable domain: KAGVTQTPRYLIKTRGQQVTLSCSPISGHRSVSWYQQTPGQGLQFLFEYFSETQRNKGNFPGRFSGRQFSNSRSEMNVSTLELGDSALYLCASSLGQGYNNEQFFGPGTRLTVL.